This section outlines one TCR beta chain sequence together with its context. What it binds is not known. Sequenced by immunoSEQ multiplex PCR; TCRdb stores in-frame clones only, minus some. Here the sample spans more than 140,000 clones, around 90% being singletons. The CDR3 extends over 14 amino acids. Deletions cut 5 bases from V and 4 bases from J, with 13 bases between. Looked up from germline, CDR1 is KGHDR and CDR2 is SFDVKD. This entry belongs to a study of T cell responses to AZD1222 COVID-19 vaccine. Regarding the study as a whole: White British ancestry dominated among donors, who included more females, and clonal diversity was possibly underestimated. As reported, nearly half of all spike-specific TCRs target variant regions that are unmutated.

The clonotype was recovered from an adult in good health. The sequencing used peripheral blood, collected on day 0 of AZD1222 vaccination. This rearrangement joins TRBV24-1 to TRBJ2-5; tentatively, D is TRBD2 (5 bases). CDR3 in DNA: TGTGCCACCAGTGGAGCGACTACTACAGAGACCCAGTACTTC. Translating it yields CATSGATTTETQYF.